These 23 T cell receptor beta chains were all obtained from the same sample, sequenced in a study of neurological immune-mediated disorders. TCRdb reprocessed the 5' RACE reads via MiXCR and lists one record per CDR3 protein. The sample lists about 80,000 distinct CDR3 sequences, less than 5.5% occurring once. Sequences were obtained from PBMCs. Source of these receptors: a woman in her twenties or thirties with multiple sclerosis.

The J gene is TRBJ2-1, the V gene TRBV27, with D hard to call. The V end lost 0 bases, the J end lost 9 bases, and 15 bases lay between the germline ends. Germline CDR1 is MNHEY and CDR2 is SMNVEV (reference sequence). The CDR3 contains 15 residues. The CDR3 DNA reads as TGTGCCAGCAGTTTATCCCTAACCAGTAGAGGTGAGCAGTTCTTC. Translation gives CASSLSLTSRGEQFF.

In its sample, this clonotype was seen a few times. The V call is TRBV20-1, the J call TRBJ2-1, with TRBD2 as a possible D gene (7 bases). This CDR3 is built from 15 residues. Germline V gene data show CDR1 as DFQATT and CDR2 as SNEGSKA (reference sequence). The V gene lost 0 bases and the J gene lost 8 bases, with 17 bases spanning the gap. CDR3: CSARDLRGEGDEQFF. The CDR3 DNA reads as TGCAGTGCTAGAGATCTGAGGGGGGAGGGGGATGAGCAGTTCTTC.

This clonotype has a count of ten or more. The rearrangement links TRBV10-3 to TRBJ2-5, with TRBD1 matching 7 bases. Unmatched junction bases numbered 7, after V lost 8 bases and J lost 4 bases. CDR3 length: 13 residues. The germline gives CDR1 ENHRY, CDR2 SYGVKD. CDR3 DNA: TGTGCCATCGGCGACAGGGACCCAGAGACCCAGTACTTC. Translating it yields CAIGDRDPETQYF.

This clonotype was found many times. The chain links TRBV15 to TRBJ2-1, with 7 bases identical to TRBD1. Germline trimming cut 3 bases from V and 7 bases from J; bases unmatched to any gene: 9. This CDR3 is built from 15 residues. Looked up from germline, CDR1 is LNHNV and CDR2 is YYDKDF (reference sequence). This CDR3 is CATSSQGTQGNEQFF. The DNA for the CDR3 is TGTGCCACCAGCAGCCAAGGAACACAGGGGAATGAGCAGTTCTTC.

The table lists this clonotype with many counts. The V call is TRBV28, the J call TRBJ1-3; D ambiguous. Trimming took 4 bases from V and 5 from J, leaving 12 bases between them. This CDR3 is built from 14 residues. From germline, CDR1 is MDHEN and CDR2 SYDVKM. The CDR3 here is CASSSPMARNTIYF. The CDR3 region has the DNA TGTGCCAGCAGTTCGCCCATGGCCAGAAACACCATATATTTT.

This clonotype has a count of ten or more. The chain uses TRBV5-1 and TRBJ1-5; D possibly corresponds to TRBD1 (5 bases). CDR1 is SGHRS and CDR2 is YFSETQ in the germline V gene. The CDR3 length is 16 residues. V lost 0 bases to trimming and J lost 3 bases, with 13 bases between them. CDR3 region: CASSLGHPGPNQPQHF. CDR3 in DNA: TGCGCCAGCAGCTTGGGACACCCGGGGCCCAATCAGCCCCAGCATTTT.

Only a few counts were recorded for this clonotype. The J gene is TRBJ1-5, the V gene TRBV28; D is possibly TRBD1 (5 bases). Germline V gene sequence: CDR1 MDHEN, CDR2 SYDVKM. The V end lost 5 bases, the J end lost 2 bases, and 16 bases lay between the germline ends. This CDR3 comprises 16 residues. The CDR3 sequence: CASSRRDEYGNQPQHF. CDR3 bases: TGTGCCAGCAGTCGGAGGGACGAGTATGGCAATCAGCCCCAGCATTTT. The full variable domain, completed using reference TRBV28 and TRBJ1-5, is DVKVTQSSRYLVKRTGEKVFLECVQDMDHENMFWYRQDPGLGLRLIYFSYDVKMKEKGDIPEGYSVSREKKERFSLILESASTNQTSMYLCASSRRDEYGNQPQHFGDGTRLSIL.

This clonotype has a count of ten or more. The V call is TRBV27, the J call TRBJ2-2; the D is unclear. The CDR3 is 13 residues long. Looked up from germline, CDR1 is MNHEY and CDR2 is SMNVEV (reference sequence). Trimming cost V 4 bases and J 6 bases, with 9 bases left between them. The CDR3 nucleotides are TGTGCCAGCAGTTCCCTATCTTCCGGGGAGCTGTTTTTT. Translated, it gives CASSSLSSGELFF.

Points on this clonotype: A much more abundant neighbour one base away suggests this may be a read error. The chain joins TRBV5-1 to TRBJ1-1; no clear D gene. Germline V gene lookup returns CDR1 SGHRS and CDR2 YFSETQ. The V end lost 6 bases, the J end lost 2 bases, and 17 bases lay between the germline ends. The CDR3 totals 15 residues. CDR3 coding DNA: TGCGCCAGCACGGATCACCGTCAGGATAACACTGAAGCTTTCTTT. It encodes CASTDHRQDNTEAFF.

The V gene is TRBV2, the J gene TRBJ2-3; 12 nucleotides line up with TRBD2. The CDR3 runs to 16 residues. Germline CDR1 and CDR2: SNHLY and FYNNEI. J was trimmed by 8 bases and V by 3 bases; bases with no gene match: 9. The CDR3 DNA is TGTGCCAGCAGTGACTTCACTAGCGGGGGGCCGGGTACGCAGTATTTT. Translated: CASSDFTSGGPGTQYF.

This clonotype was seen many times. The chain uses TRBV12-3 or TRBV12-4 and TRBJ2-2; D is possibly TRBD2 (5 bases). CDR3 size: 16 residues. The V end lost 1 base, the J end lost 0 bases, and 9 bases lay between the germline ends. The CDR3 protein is CASSLVASPNTGELFF. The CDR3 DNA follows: TGTGCCAGCAGTTTAGTGGCTAGCCCGAACACCGGGGAGCTGTTTTTT.

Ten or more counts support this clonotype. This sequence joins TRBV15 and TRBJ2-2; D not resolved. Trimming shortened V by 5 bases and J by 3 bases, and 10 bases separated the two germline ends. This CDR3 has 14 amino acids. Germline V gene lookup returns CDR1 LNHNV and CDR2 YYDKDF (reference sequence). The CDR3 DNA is TGTGCCACCAGCCCCCGACGAGACACCGGGGAGCTGTTTTTT. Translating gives CATSPRRDTGELFF.

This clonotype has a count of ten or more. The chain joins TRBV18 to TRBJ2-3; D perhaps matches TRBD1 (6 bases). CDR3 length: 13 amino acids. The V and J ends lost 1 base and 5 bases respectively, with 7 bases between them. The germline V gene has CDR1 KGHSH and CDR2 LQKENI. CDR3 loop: CASSPHREDTQYF. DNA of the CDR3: TGTGCCAGCTCACCACACAGGGAAGATACGCAGTATTTT.

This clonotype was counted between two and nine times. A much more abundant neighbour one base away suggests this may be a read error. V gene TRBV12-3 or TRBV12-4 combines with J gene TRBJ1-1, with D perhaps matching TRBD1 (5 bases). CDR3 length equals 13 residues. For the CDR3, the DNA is TGTGCCAGCACCCCGAAGGTCGGGACTGGAGCTTTCTTT. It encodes CASTPKVGTGAFF.

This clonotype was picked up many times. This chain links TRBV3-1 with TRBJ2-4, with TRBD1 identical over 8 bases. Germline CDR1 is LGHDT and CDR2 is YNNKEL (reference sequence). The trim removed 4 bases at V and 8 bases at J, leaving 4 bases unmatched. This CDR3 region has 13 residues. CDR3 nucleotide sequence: TGTGCCAGCAGCCCCCACAGGGGGGACATTCAGTACTTC. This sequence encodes CASSPHRGDIQYF.

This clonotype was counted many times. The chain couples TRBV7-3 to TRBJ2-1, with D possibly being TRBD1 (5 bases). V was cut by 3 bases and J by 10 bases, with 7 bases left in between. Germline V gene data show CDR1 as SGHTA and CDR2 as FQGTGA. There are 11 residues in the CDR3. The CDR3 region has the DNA TGTGCCAGCAGCTTGGGGCGGGAGCAGTTCTTC. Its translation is CASSLGREQFF.

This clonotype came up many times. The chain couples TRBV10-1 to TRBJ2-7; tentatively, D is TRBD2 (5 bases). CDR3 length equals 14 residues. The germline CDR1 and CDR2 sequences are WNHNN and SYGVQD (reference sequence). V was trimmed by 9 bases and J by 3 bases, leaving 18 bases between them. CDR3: CARSAQRGLYEQYF. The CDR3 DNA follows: TGCGCCAGGTCGGCCCAACGAGGGCTCTACGAGCAGTACTTC.

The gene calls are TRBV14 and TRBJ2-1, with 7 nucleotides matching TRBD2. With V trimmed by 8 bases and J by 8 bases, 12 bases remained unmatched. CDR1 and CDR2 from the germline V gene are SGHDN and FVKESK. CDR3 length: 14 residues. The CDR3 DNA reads TGTGCCAGCGCTCCATACGGGGGAGGGGATGAGCAGTTCTTC. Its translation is CASAPYGGGDEQFF.

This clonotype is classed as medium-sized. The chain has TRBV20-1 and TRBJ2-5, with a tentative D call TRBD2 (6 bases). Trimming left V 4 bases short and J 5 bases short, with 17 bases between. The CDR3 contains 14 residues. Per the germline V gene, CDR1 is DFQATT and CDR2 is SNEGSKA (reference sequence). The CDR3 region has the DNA TGCAGTGCTAAGACTAGTTCGGGGCTCGAGACCCAGTACTTC. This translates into CSAKTSSGLETQYF.

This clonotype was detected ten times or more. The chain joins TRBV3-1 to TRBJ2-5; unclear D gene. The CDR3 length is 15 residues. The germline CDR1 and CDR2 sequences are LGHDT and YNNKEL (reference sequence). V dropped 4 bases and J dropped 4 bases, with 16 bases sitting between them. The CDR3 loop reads CASSRDHLQAETQYF. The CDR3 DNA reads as TGTGCCAGCAGCCGAGACCACTTGCAGGCAGAGACCCAGTACTTC.

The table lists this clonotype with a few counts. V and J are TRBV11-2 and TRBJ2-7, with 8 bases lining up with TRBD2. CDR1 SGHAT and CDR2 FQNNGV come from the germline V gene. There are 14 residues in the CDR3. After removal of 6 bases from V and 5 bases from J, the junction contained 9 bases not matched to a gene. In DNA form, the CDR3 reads TGTGCCAGCAGAGCCAGCGGGAGTCGGCACGAGCAGTACTTC. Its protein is CASRASGSRHEQYF. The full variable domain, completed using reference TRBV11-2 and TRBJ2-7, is EAGVAQSPRYKIIEKRQSVAFWCNPISGHATLYWYQQILGQGPKLLIQFQNNGVVDDSQLPKDRFSAERLKGVDSTLKIQPAKLEDSAVYLCASRASGSRHEQYFGPGTRLTVT.

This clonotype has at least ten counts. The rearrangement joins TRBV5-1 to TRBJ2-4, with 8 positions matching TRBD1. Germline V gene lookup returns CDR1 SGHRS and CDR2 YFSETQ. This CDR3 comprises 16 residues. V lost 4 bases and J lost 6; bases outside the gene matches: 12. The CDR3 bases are TGCGCCAGCAGCCTGTCGGGTAGTACAGGGGGAAACATTCAGTACTTC. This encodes CASSLSGSTGGNIQYF.

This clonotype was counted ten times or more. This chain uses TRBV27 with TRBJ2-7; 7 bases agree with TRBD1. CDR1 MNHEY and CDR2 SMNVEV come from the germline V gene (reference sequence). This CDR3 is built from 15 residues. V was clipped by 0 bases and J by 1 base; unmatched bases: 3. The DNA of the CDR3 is TGTGCCAGCAGTTTATCGCAGGGACAGTCCTACGAGCAGTACTTC. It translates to CASSLSQGQSYEQYF.